The source of this T cell receptor beta chain is a study of control samples from healthy donors and cancer patients. The germline V gene has CDR1 MDHEN and CDR2 SYDVKM. The length of the CDR3 is 14 residues. The ends lost 5 bases at V and 2 bases at J; junction bases unmatched: 3. The table came from immunoSEQ multiplex PCR; TCRdb's copy has only in-frame clones and leaves some out. The sample lists about 54,000 clones, around 96% occurring once. Input material: blood. This chain uses TRBV28 with TRBJ2-1, with 7 bases identical to TRBD2. The origin of this receptor is a young woman in good health. The CDR3 here is CASSMSGTYNEQFF. DNA of the CDR3: TGTGCCAGCAGTATGAGCGGGACCTACAATGAGCAGTTCTTC.